The subject of this entry is one T cell receptor beta chain. No cognate antigen has been identified for it. Base quality data are lacking; no much larger clone is found one base away. The library came from the immunoSEQ multiplex PCR assay. For most patients, genomic DNA was isolated with the Qiagen DNeasy Blood and Tissue Kit and shipped frozen to Adaptive Biotechnologies for TCR sequencing. For most patients, high-throughput TCR-beta CDR3 sequencing of genomic DNA was performed by Adaptive Biotechnologies. Regarding the original processing steps: Adaptive's ImmunoSEQ software supplied the TCR sequencing data for 18 patients, while MiXCR and VDJtools were used to process a few other patients. To correct CD4 versus CD8 sorting errors, any sequence found in both subsets at a frequency ratio below 5:1 was removed. CDR3 nucleotide sequences shared by donor and recipient were removed because the origin of these sequences could not be assigned. To be classed as alloreactive, a clone needed at least 2-fold expansion over unstimulated cells and a minimum CFSE-low frequency of 0.002% (template counts) or 0.001% (read counts). Clones detected in sequenced pre-transplant spleen, lymph node, or MLR CFSE-low populations of the donor or recipient were defined as mappable. The cumulative frequency of alloreactive clones was calculated as a percentage of all sequences, weighted by copy number. TCRdb limited this immuneACCESS table to in-frame rearrangements with V and J called. A share of clones is missing; checked studies link under half to unresolved V genes, and the rest is unexplained. V, J and clone size are those of that table, while D and trimming were read from the DNA. The table for this sample lists about 88,000 clones; 85% to 95% of them were counted only once. The ten top clones hold 0.3% to 0.35% of the sample.

From V the trimming removes 6 bases and from J it removes 4 bases, while the gene matches leave 8 bases of the junction unaccounted for. The germline V gene specifies MDHEN as CDR1 and SYDVKM as CDR2. Taken from cysteine to phenylalanine, the CDR3 has 15 residues. Kept here is only the CDR3 DNA, which spans 45 bases and is read in frame from base 1. The record originates from a study of graft-versus-host responses after intestinal transplantation (dated by TCRdb to 2020 to 2022). Regarding the study in general: The transplants that recipients got were multivisceral, liver-intestinal, or isolated intestinal. The cohort enrolled around 25 intestinal transplant recipients including one retransplant, and a few patients lacking pretransplant specimens were excluded. Every recipient was given anti-thymocyte globulin induction, followed by 2 to 4 years of maintenance tacrolimus and steroids. After intestinal transplantation, graft-versus-host and host-versus-graft alloreactive T cell clones in the graft, circulation and bone marrow were tracked using bulk TCR-beta CDR3 sequencing. Rather than being sequenced by the commercial service, samples from three later patients were sequenced in-house on an Illumina MiSeq and processed with MiXCR. Donor T cell macrochimerism was defined as a peak of at least 4% donor T cells among recipient peripheral blood mononuclear cells. To identify alloreactive clones, pre-transplant mixed lymphocyte reaction products were sequenced and compared with unstimulated pre-transplant donor and recipient T cells.

What the work shows at the level of the full study, not this receptor alone: GvH clones were detected in recipient bone marrow, and some of these GvH clones were observed earlier in ileal mucosa or blood, consistent with an intestinal mucosal origin. Early after transplant, peak levels of circulating GvH clones were found to be associated with declines in HvG clones. Patients with donor T cell macrochimerism had high GvH to HvG T cell clonal ratios in their allografts. Conclusions were limited by the relatively low number and heterogeneity of intestinal transplant patients.

The time point label on this specimen signifies: cells obtained before transplantation from donor or recipient. CD3+CD4+ and CD3+CD8+ populations were FACS-sorted from unstimulated pre-transplant donor and recipient cells taken from spleen or lymph nodes. The V and J segments used are TRBV28 and TRBJ2-3; 9 central bases correspond to TRBD2. This TCR was recovered from a human donor who was the organ donor for an intestinal transplant. The specimen comprised unstimulated CD4+ T cells sorted from spleen or lymph node cells, sampled before transplant. The CDR3 region: CASSFSGSRSDTQYF. The DNA reads TGTGCCAGCAGCTTTAGCGGGAGTAGGTCAGATACGCAGTATTTT.